The 8 T cell receptor beta chains given below trace back to one sample, sequenced in a study of T cells in Graves' hyperthyroidism and ophthalmopathy. Researchers amplified the TCR beta CDR3 regions from RNA transcripts. The primer set for the first-round RT-PCR of the TCR CDR3 was HTBI. TCRdb re-derived calls from the multiplex PCR reads in MiXCR, one entry per CDR3 protein. The table lists 500,000 to 600,000 distinct CDR3 sequences, 15% to 20% of them singletons. Sequencing was carried out using blood. The source is a man in his forties or fifties with Graves' ophthalmopathy.

This clonotype was seen more than once but under ten times. Being one base from a much bigger clone, this may be a read error. This rearrangement joins TRBV5-1 to TRBJ1-4; D uncertain. The germline V gene encodes CDR1 SGHRS and CDR2 YFSETQ. The CDR3 spans 14 residues. In nucleotides, the CDR3 is TGCGCCAGCGGCTTAGATCAGGAGAATGAAAAACTGTTTTTT. Residues: CASGLDQENEKLFF.

This clonotype was recorded at least ten times. The chain carries TRBV7-3 and TRBJ2-3; 9 bases fit TRBD2. With V trimmed by 3 bases and J by 6 bases, 7 bases remained unmatched. The CDR3 is 15 residues long. The germline CDR1 and CDR2 sequences are SGHTA and FQGTGA. CDR3 protein: CASSLWASGVDTQYF. For the CDR3, the DNA is TGTGCCAGCAGCTTGTGGGCTAGCGGGGTTGATACGCAGTATTTT.

This clonotype was observed many times. V usage is TRBV27 and J usage is TRBJ2-3; 11 bases map to TRBD2. There are 17 residues in the CDR3. Germline CDR1 is MNHEY and CDR2 is SMNVEV (reference sequence). V dropped 6 bases and J dropped 6; count of bases not matched to a gene: 14. The CDR3 nucleotides are TGTGCCAGCAGCTCCTCCCCTCGACTAGCGGGAAGGGATACGCAGTATTTT. Its translation is CASSSSPRLAGRDTQYF.

The table lists this clonotype with a few counts. J is TRBJ2-1 and V is TRBV7-6; 12 bases align to TRBD1. Germline CDR1 SGHVS, CDR2 FNYEAQ. The CDR3 runs to 17 residues. V dropped 7 bases and J dropped 8; count of bases not matched to a gene: 15. The CDR3 reads CASTRVSGTGGKDEQFF. CDR3 DNA sequence: TGTGCCAGCACCCGTGTTTCCGGGACAGGGGGCAAAGATGAGCAGTTCTTC.

This clonotype came up many times. This chain links TRBV28 with TRBJ2-7; 9 bases line up with TRBD1. The V gene's germline CDR1 is MDHEN and CDR2 SYDVKM. This CDR3 comprises 16 residues. V lost 6 bases, J lost 5 bases, and 14 bases stayed unmatched. For the CDR3, the DNA is TGTGCCAGCAGCCCTGGCGTGGGGACAGGGATCAACGAGCAGTACTTC. Translation: CASSPGVGTGINEQYF.

The chain links TRBV28 to TRBJ2-7; D is perhaps TRBD2 (6 bases). V was cut by 3 bases and J by 6 bases, with 9 bases left in between. Germline lookup yields CDR1 MDHEN and CDR2 SYDVKM. There are 12 residues in the CDR3. In DNA form, the CDR3 reads TGTGCCAGCAGTTTTTGGGGAGGCGAGCAGTACTTC. The encoded protein is CASSFWGGEQYF.

The V gene is TRBV9, the J gene TRBJ2-4; tentatively, D is TRBD2 (5 bases). The CDR3 totals 15 residues. The germline V gene encodes CDR1 SGDLS and CDR2 YYNGEE. V lost 4 bases, J lost 2 bases, and 13 bases lay in between. CDR3: CASSQSPGTKNIQYF. In DNA, the CDR3 is TGTGCCAGCAGCCAGTCCCCCGGGACCAAAAACATTCAGTACTTC.

V gene TRBV6-5 combines with J gene TRBJ2-2; the match to TRBD2 covers 8 bases. Germline V gives CDR1 MNHEY, CDR2 SVGAGI. The CDR3 extends over 16 amino acids. The ends lost 0 bases at V and 5 bases at J; junction bases unmatched: 5. CDR3 DNA: TGTGCCAGCAGTTACTCCAGCGGGAGTGGAACCGGGGAGCTGTTTTTT. It codes for CASSYSSGSGTGELFF.